The 16 T cell receptor beta chains in this list originate from one sample, sequenced in a study of blood T cells in healthy people across ages. For the second PCR, which ran for about 6 to 11 cycles, a sample-barcoded 5' primer and a J-beta primer mix were used. TCRdb passed the 5' RACE reads through MiXCR, listing each CDR3 protein once. In the table there are approximately 780,000 distinct CDR3 sequences, roughly 25% of which are singletons. The data were also submitted as part of a second study, on T cells of mothers and their children.

Sequences were obtained from blood. These receptors all stem from a boy younger than 18 in good health.

The genes are TRBV20-1 and TRBJ2-1; TRBD2 might be the D (5 bases). V gave up 6 bases and J gave up 6 bases, with 18 bases separating them. The CDR3 has 14 amino acids. Per the germline V gene, CDR1 is DFQATT and CDR2 is SNEGSKA (reference sequence). For the CDR3, the DNA is TGCAGTGCCCAGAAGCGGTGGGAAAGCAATGAGCAGTTCTTC. Amino acids: CSAQKRWESNEQFF.

This clonotype is a singleton in its sample. The rearrangement links TRBV11-2 to TRBJ2-3; D gene ambiguous. The CDR3 is made up of 15 amino acids. The V and J ends lost 7 bases and 5 bases respectively, with 19 bases between them. Germline CDR1 SGHAT, CDR2 FQNNGV. The CDR3 spells CASNFSHGDQDTQYF. CDR3 bases: TGTGCCAGCAACTTTTCACATGGAGACCAAGATACGCAGTATTTT.

This sequence joins TRBV6-5 and TRBJ1-4; no firm D call. Deletions cut 2 bases from V and 5 bases from J, with 9 bases between. CDR1 and CDR2 (germline): MNHEY, SVGAGI. This CDR3 contains 14 residues. The CDR3 here is CASSYDGLNEKLFF. The CDR3 nucleotides are TGTGCCAGCAGTTACGACGGACTCAATGAAAAACTGTTTTTT.

This clonotype was seen a handful of times. The rearrangement uses TRBV19 and TRBJ1-1; D remains unclear. This CDR3 has 13 amino acids. V was shortened by 2 bases and J by 1 base, with 5 bases between the two germline ends. Germline V gives CDR1 LNHDA, CDR2 SQIVND (reference sequence). DNA for the CDR3: TGTGCCAGTAGTATATGGGAGAACACTGAAGCTTTCTTT. Translation: CASSIWENTEAFF.

This clonotype was observed a few times. The DNA for the CDR3 is TGTGCCAGGGGGACGGGCTTCTCACAATCCAATGAGCAGTTCTTC. Translated, it gives CARGTGFSQSNEQFF. The chain joins TRBV2 to TRBJ2-1; D is perhaps TRBD1 or TRBD2 (5 bases each). The V and J ends lost 9 bases and 6 bases respectively, with 21 bases between them. The germline CDR1 and CDR2 sequences are SNHLY and FYNNEI. CDR3 length: 15 residues.

As to this clonotype: A read error is possible here, since a much larger clone lies one base away. In nucleotides, the CDR3 is TGCAGTGCTAGAGGGGAGTTAGGAAACACCATATATTTT. Amino acids: CSARGELGNTIYF. This chain joins TRBV20-1 and TRBJ1-3; the D is unclear. V lost 1 base to trimming and J lost 4 bases, with 8 bases between them. CDR3 length: 13 residues. Germline assignment: CDR1 DFQATT and CDR2 SNEGSKA (reference sequence).

The chain is built from TRBV4-2 and TRBJ1-6, with D perhaps TRBD1 (6 bases). Germline CDR1 LGHNA, CDR2 YNFKEQ. This CDR3 has 15 residues. Trimming stripped 0 bases from V and 8 bases from J, with 11 bases between. CDR3 residues: CASSQDPAGDSPLHF. Here the CDR3 DNA reads TGTGCCAGCAGCCAAGACCCGGCAGGGGATTCACCCCTCCACTTT.

The gene calls are TRBV28 and TRBJ2-7, with a weak D call TRBD2 (7 bases). The CDR3 consists of 16 residues. The V end was cut by 4 bases, the J end by 0 bases, with 16 bases between. The germline V gene has CDR1 MDHEN and CDR2 SYDVKM. The CDR3: CASSYGRGASSYEQYF. The CDR3 coding sequence is TGTGCCAGCAGTTATGGGAGGGGGGCGAGCTCCTACGAGCAGTACTTC. The full variable domain, its missing parts supplied by reference TRBV28 and TRBJ2-7, is DVKVTQSSRYLVKRTGEKVFLECVQDMDHENMFWYRQDPGLGLRLIYFSYDVKMKEKGDIPEGYSVSREKKERFSLILESASTNQTSMYLCASSYGRGASSYEQYFGPGTRLTVT.

This clonotype came up a few times. The CDR3 loop reads CASSPLAGGRDTQYF. The CDR3 bases are TGTGCCAGCAGCCCATTAGCGGGGGGGCGTGATACGCAGTATTTT. The genes are TRBV14 and TRBJ2-3; TRBD2 agrees at 11 bases. CDR1 and CDR2 (germline): SGHDN, FVKESK. V lost 4 bases to trimming and J lost 6 bases; unmatched junction nucleotides: 6. The length of the CDR3 is 15 residues.

This clonotype was seen more than once but under ten times. The chain uses TRBV5-1 and TRBJ1-2; 7 bases are a match to TRBD1. The CDR3 has 13 residues. The ends lost 2 bases at V and 6 bases at J; junction bases unmatched: 4. Germline-derived CDR1 and CDR2 are SGHRS and YFSETQ. In nucleotides, the CDR3 is TGCGCCAGCAGCTTCCTAGGGGGCGATGGCTACACCTTC. This translates into CASSFLGGDGYTF.

V and J are TRBV5-1 and TRBJ2-6; D possibly corresponds to TRBD2 (5 bases). The CDR3 loop spans 16 amino acids. The V end was cut by 4 bases, the J end by 14 bases, with 25 bases between. CDR1 and CDR2 from the germline V gene are SGHRS and YFSETQ. CDR3 sequence: CASSLGAVGLNVFLTF. The CDR3, as DNA: TGCGCCAGCAGCCTAGGAGCGGTCGGTCTCAACGTCTTCCTGACTTTC. The full variable domain, completed using reference TRBV5-1 and TRBJ2-6, is KAGVTQTPRYLIKTRGQQVTLSCSPISGHRSVSWYQQTPGQGLQFLFEYFSETQRNKGNFPGRFSGRQFSNSRSEMNVSTLELGDSALYLCASSLGAVGLNVFLTFGAGSRLTVL.

This rearrangement joins TRBV7-2 to TRBJ2-3, with TRBD2 matching 14 bases. The CDR3 loop spans 16 amino acids. J lost 4 bases, V lost 2 bases, and 2 bases had no gene match. CDR1 and CDR2 from the germline V gene are SGHTA and FQGNSA. CDR3 nucleotides: TGTGCCAGCAGCTTACGACTAGCGGGGGGGGCAGATACGCAGTATTTT. This sequence encodes CASSLRLAGGADTQYF.

The V and J genes are TRBV15 and TRBJ2-5; D assignment may be TRBD1 or TRBD2 (5 bases each). This CDR3 contains 14 residues. Trimming stripped 5 bases from V and 3 bases from J, with 13 bases between. Germline CDR1 is LNHNV and CDR2 is YYDKDF (reference sequence). In DNA, the CDR3 is TGTGCCACCAGCCCCGGGACGGTAGAAGAGACCCAGTACTTC. Translation: CATSPGTVEETQYF.

This clonotype was detected only a few times. The genes are TRBV5-5 and TRBJ2-5, with 11 bases fitting TRBD2. The germline V gene encodes CDR1 SGHKS and CDR2 YYEKEE (reference sequence). CDR3 size: 17 residues. V shed 2 bases, J shed 1 base, and the junction held 7 bases outside the gene matches. CDR3 DNA: TGTGCCAGCAGCTTAAGCCTACTAGCGGGGGTCCAAGAGACCCAGTACTTC. Its translation: CASSLSLLAGVQETQYF.

As for this clonotype: Germline and junction disagree at one end, which may indicate a read error. The chain couples TRBV3-1 to TRBJ2-1; perhaps D is TRBD1 or TRBD2 (6 bases each). The CDR3 is 14 amino acids. CDR1 LGHDT and CDR2 YNNKEL come from the germline V gene (reference sequence). CDR3 sequence: CASSQAGAYNEQLF. The CDR3 DNA follows: TGTGCCAGCAGCCAAGCGGGGGCCTACAATGAGCAGCTCTTC.

There are a few counts of this clonotype. CDR3 DNA sequence: TGCGCCAGCAGCATCGGACAGGGGCTAGTAGAGACCCAGTACTTC. Amino acid sequence: CASSIGQGLVETQYF. This chain uses TRBV5-1 with TRBJ2-5; TRBD1 matches at 9 bases. This CDR3 spans 15 amino acids. Trimming removed 4 bases from V and 4 bases from J; junction bases left unmatched: 8. The germline V gene has CDR1 SGHRS and CDR2 YFSETQ. Together with reference TRBV5-1 and TRBJ2-5, the CDR3 gives the full variable domain: KAGVTQTPRYLIKTRGQQVTLSCSPISGHRSVSWYQQTPGQGLQFLFEYFSETQRNKGNFPGRFSGRQFSNSRSEMNVSTLELGDSALYLCASSIGQGLVETQYFGPGTRLLVL.